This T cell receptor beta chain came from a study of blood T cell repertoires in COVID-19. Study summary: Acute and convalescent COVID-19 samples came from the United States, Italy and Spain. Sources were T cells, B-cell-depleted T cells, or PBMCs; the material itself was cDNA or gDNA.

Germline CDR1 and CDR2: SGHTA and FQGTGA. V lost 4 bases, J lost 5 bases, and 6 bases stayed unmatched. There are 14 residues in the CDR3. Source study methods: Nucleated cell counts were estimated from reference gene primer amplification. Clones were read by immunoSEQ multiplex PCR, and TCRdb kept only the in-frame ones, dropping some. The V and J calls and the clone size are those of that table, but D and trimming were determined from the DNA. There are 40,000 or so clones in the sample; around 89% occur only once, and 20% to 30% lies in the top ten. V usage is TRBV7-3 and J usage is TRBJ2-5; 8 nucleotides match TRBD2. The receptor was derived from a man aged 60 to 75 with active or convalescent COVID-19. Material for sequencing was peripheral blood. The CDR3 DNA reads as TGTGCCAGCAGCTACGGACAGCGGGGGGAGACCCAGTACTTC. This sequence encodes CASSYGQRGETQYF. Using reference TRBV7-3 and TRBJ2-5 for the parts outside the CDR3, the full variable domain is GAGVSQTPSNKVTEKGKYVELRCDPISGHTALYWYRQSLGQGPEFLIYFQGTGAADDSGLPNDRFFAVRPEGSVSTLKIQRTERGDSAVYLCASSYGQRGETQYFGPGTRLLVL.